This section outlines one T cell receptor beta chain sequence together with its context. These data are taken from a study of cytomegalovirus exposure and HLA in healthy donors. Trimming pared 2 bases from V and 5 bases from J, leaving 12 bases between. The germline V gene has CDR1 MGHDK and CDR2 SYGVNS. CDR3 size: 14 residues. PCR employed 60 Vbeta and 13 Jbeta primers. Per the original data handling: An analysis that came later counted tens of millions of unique TCR beta chains, roughly 11 million shared. Using immunoSEQ multiplex PCR, the repertoire was profiled, and TCRdb retains in-frame clones only, with some absent. Clone size and the V and J calls come from that table; the DNA yielded D and trimming. The sample includes about 210,000 clones, about 85% seen only once; the top ten take 9.5% to 13%.

The TCR originated in a woman in her fifties or sixties in good health and CMV-seropositive. Sequenced material: PBMCs. V gene TRBV25-1 combines with J gene TRBJ2-5; tentative D call: TRBD2 (6 bases). The CDR3 coding sequence is TGTGCCAGCAGTGAAGCGGGGCGGGGTGAGACCCAGTACTTC. Translated, it gives CASSEAGRGETQYF.